These 31 T cell receptor beta chains were all obtained from the same sample, sequenced in a study of T cell changes during pregnancy in multiple sclerosis. TCRdb's table, derived via immunoSEQ multiplex PCR, lists solely in-frame clones and lacks some. The table includes tens of thousands of clones, 88% detected once. Specimen: CD4+ T cells from peripheral blood mononuclear cells, collected in the second trimester of pregnancy. The receptors stem from a female donor with multiple sclerosis, enrolled in a pregnancy study.

As to this clone: A junction boundary mismatches the germline segment, possibly from a read error. V is TRBV10-2 and J is TRBJ2-7; 7 bases agree with TRBD2. This CDR3 is 13 amino acids long. Germline loops: CDR1 WSHSY, CDR2 SAAADI. CDR3 DNA sequence: TGCGCCACCAGTTTAGCGGGTACCTACGAGCAGTACTTC. Encoded protein: CATSLAGTYEQYF.

The CDR3 DNA sequence: TGTGCCAGCAGCTTAGGGAGCGGAGGACCGCCCCAGCATTTT. It specifies CASSLGSGGPPQHF. The gene calls are TRBV7-9 and TRBJ1-5; D is unclear. Germline values: CDR1 SEHNR, CDR2 FQNEAQ (reference sequence). The CDR3 has 14 amino acids. V lost 1 base, J lost 9 bases, and 13 bases lay in between.

The chain has TRBV11-2 and TRBJ2-7, with 10 bases that match TRBD2. Germline trimming cut 4 bases from V and 7 bases from J; bases unmatched to any gene: 10. CDR1 and CDR2 from the germline V gene are SGHAT and FQNNGV. The CDR3 has 15 residues. The CDR3 here is CASSSSGSVASEQYF. CDR3 DNA sequence: TGTGCCAGCAGCTCTAGCGGGAGTGTAGCGTCGGAGCAGTACTTC. Looking up the rest from reference TRBV11-2 and TRBJ2-7 gives the full variable domain: EAGVAQSPRYKIIEKRQSVAFWCNPISGHATLYWYQQILGQGPKLLIQFQNNGVVDDSQLPKDRFSAERLKGVDSTLKIQPAKLEDSAVYLCASSSSGSVASEQYFGPGTRLTVT.

V usage is TRBV19 and J usage is TRBJ1-5; 8 nucleotides line up with TRBD1. J was trimmed by 7 bases and V by 3 bases; bases with no gene match: 11. The CDR3 covers 16 residues. Germline V gene lookup returns CDR1 LNHDA and CDR2 SQIVND (reference sequence). CDR3 residues: CASSIGQGPSDQPQHF. DNA for the CDR3: TGTGCCAGTAGTATTGGACAGGGACCTAGCGACCAGCCCCAGCATTTT.

The chain links TRBV7-2 to TRBJ1-1, with D unresolved. The germline V gene encodes CDR1 SGHTA and CDR2 FQGNSA. Trimming cost V 2 bases and J 10 bases, with 11 bases left between them. The CDR3 has 12 amino acids. The CDR3 protein is CASSLWDSGAFF. The DNA of the CDR3 is TGTGCCAGCAGCTTATGGGATAGCGGAGCTTTCTTT.

The chain links TRBV5-1 to TRBJ2-2, with 8 positions matching TRBD1. Germline V gene sequence: CDR1 SGHRS, CDR2 YFSETQ. V trimming: 4 bases; J trimming: 3 bases; junction bases outside the gene matches: 5. CDR3 length equals 15 residues. In nucleotides, the CDR3 is TGCGCCAGCAGCGTTTCACAGGGGGACACCGGGGAGCTGTTTTTT. It specifies CASSVSQGDTGELFF.

V gene TRBV5-1 combines with J gene TRBJ2-1, with 10 bases lining up with TRBD2. Germline lookup yields CDR1 SGHRS and CDR2 YFSETQ. The CDR3 is 17 residues long. J was trimmed by 2 bases and V by 4 bases; bases with no gene match: 9. CDR3 protein: CASSPGLAATPYNEQFF. The DNA of the CDR3 is TGCGCCAGCAGCCCTGGACTAGCGGCAACTCCCTACAATGAGCAGTTCTTC.

A few counts support this clone. The V call is TRBV19, the J call TRBJ2-2; 10 positions match TRBD2. Germline V gene lookup returns CDR1 LNHDA and CDR2 SQIVND (reference sequence). V dropped 5 bases and J dropped 4; count of bases not matched to a gene: 7. The CDR3 runs to 16 residues. The CDR3 bases are TGTGCCAGTAGTCACAGGACTAGCGGAGTCACCGGGGAGCTGTTTTTT. As protein: CASSHRTSGVTGELFF.

V usage is TRBV19 and J usage is TRBJ2-2; D possibly corresponds to TRBD1 (6 bases). Germline assignment: CDR1 LNHDA and CDR2 SQIVND (reference sequence). V dropped 2 bases and J dropped 1 base, with 11 bases sitting between them. The length of the CDR3 is 16 residues. CDR3 nucleotide sequence: TGTGCCAGTAGTATAATCCCGACAGGGAACACCGGGGAGCTGTTTTTT. Encoded protein: CASSIIPTGNTGELFF.

This chain uses TRBV2 with TRBJ2-3; a weak D match, TRBD1 (5 bases). The ends were cut back, 10 bases at V and 1 base at J, with 15 bases in the middle. Germline CDR1 SNHLY, CDR2 FYNNEI. The CDR3 loop spans 14 amino acids. As DNA, the CDR3 is TGTGCCACCCAGACAGTGGGCGGCACAGATACGCAGTATTTT. Amino acid sequence: CATQTVGGTDTQYF.

The chain joins TRBV2 to TRBJ2-1, with D unresolved. Trimming stripped 2 bases from V and 7 bases from J, with 6 bases between. Germline CDR1 reads SNHLY; CDR2 reads FYNNEI. The CDR3 sequence is 12 residues long. CDR3 residues: CASSELRNEQFF. The CDR3, as DNA: TGTGCCAGCAGTGAACTGAGGAATGAGCAGTTCTTC.

This chain links TRBV5-1 with TRBJ2-2, with D perhaps matching TRBD1 (5 bases). CDR3 length: 16 residues. Germline V CDR1 and CDR2: SGHRS, YFSETQ. The ends were cut back, 4 bases at V and 0 bases at J, with 13 bases in the middle. Written as DNA, the CDR3 is TGCGCCAGCAGCGTAGACAGCCCCTCGAACACCGGGGAGCTGTTTTTT. It specifies CASSVDSPSNTGELFF.

This chain connects TRBV2 to TRBJ1-2; 9 bases line up with TRBD1. There are 11 residues in the CDR3. After removal of 9 bases from V and 6 bases from J, the junction contained 2 bases not matched to a gene. CDR1 is SNHLY, CDR2 FYNNEI, per germline. CDR3 nucleotides: TGTGCCAGAACAGGGGGCGATGGCTACACCTTC. As protein: CARTGGDGYTF. Looking up the rest from reference TRBV2 and TRBJ1-2 gives the full variable domain: EPEVTQTPSHQVTQMGQEVILRCVPISNHLYFYWYRQILGQKVEFLVSFYNNEISEKSEIFDDQFSVERPDGSNFTLKIRSTKLEDSAMYFCARTGGDGYTFGSGTRLTVV.

The chain employs TRBV7-2 and TRBJ1-3; no clear D. Between the trimmed V and J ends, which lost 3 bases and 0 bases, there was a span of 12 bases. The CDR3 contains 16 residues. Germline lookup yields CDR1 SGHTA and CDR2 FQGNSA. In DNA form, the CDR3 reads TGTGCCAGCAGCTTGACTGACGCCTACTCTGGAAACACCATATATTTT. Translation gives CASSLTDAYSGNTIYF.

The rearrangement joins TRBV7-6 to TRBJ2-7; 9 bases are a match to TRBD2. Trimming at V came to 6 bases and at J to 6 bases, leaving 9 bases not matched to a gene. Germline V gene data show CDR1 as SGHVS and CDR2 as FNYEAQ. The CDR3 contains 14 residues. In nucleotides, the CDR3 is TGTGCCAGCAGTACAATAGCGGGAGACGGCGAGCAGTACTTC. Protein product: CASSTIAGDGEQYF. Based on the CDR3 plus reference TRBV7-6 and TRBJ2-7, the full variable domain is GAGVSQSPRYKVTKRGQDVALRCDPISGHVSLYWYRQALGQGPEFLTYFNYEAQQDKSGLPNDRFSAERPEGSISTLTIQRTEQRDSAMYRCASSTIAGDGEQYFGPGTRLTVT.

The chain uses TRBV7-6 and TRBJ2-2; D call uncertain. The CDR3 has 16 amino acids. Germline CDR1 and CDR2: SGHVS and FNYEAQ. V was shortened by 5 bases and J by 1 base, with 14 bases between the two germline ends. The CDR3 loop reads CASSPRERWNTGELFF. As DNA, the CDR3 is TGTGCCAGCAGCCCCAGAGAGCGATGGAACACCGGGGAGCTGTTTTTT.

The sample holds one count of this clone. CDR3 in DNA: TGTGCCAGCAGCTTACAGGGTAGAGCTTTCTTT. It encodes CASSLQGRAFF. The gene calls are TRBV7-2 and TRBJ1-1, with D tentatively TRBD1 (5 bases). Germline CDR1 reads SGHTA; CDR2 reads FQGNSA. The V end lost 2 bases, the J end lost 10 bases, and 8 bases lay between the germline ends. This CDR3 contains 11 residues.

The J gene is TRBJ1-5, the V gene TRBV28, with 9 positions matching TRBD1. The CDR3 runs to 14 residues. Germline CDR1 and CDR2: MDHEN and SYDVKM. Losses at the gene ends were 7 bases for V and 2 bases for J; bases not matched to a gene: 3. CDR3: CASNGDRGNQPQHF. DNA for the CDR3: TGTGCCAGCAATGGGGACAGGGGCAATCAGCCCCAGCATTTT.

The J gene is TRBJ2-7, the V gene TRBV11-2; possibly TRBD2 for D (6 bases). Trimming removed 0 bases from V and 11 bases from J, with 14 bases in between. The CDR3 extends over 13 amino acids. Germline-derived CDR1 and CDR2 are SGHAT and FQNNGV. The CDR3 DNA sequence: TGTGCCAGCAGCTTAGATCCGGGGGTAGGGAAGTACTTC. This translates into CASSLDPGVGKYF.

The gene calls are TRBV6-1 and TRBJ2-3, with TRBD2 matching over 12 bases. Germline V gene data show CDR1 as MNHNS and CDR2 as SASEGT. The CDR3 runs to 17 residues. With V trimmed by 2 bases and J by 0 bases, 3 bases remained unmatched. In DNA form, the CDR3 reads TGTGCCAGCAGTGAACGTGGGACTAGCGGGAGCACAGATACGCAGTATTTT. Encoded protein: CASSERGTSGSTDTQYF.

The CDR3 DNA is TGTGCCAGCTCACAACAGGGGGATAGCAATCAGCCCCAGCATTTT. It encodes CASSQQGDSNQPQHF. The V call is TRBV18, the J call TRBJ1-5, with TRBD1 identical over 8 bases. The CDR3 has 15 amino acids. Trimming removed 4 bases from V and 0 bases from J; junction bases left unmatched: 2. Germline-derived CDR1 and CDR2 are KGHSH and LQKENI.

The chain couples TRBV9 to TRBJ1-1; 10 bases align to TRBD1. With 0 bases clipped from V and 11 bases from J, the junction kept 19 bases outside the gene matches. Germline CDR1 is SGDLS and CDR2 is YYNGEE. The CDR3 contains 18 residues. Here the CDR3 DNA reads TGTGCCAGCAGCGTAGTCTCCGGGACAGGGGATCGGTTTGGCAAGGCTTTCTTT. This sequence encodes CASSVVSGTGDRFGKAFF.

The chain joins TRBV15 to TRBJ2-1; TRBD2 might be the D (6 bases). Trimming left V 6 bases short and J 0 bases short, with 12 bases between. This CDR3 spans 15 amino acids. Germline V gene lookup returns CDR1 LNHNV and CDR2 YYDKDF (reference sequence). CDR3 nucleotides: TGTGCCACCAGTCTTTCGCGGGGCTCCTACAATGAGCAGTTCTTC. It translates to CATSLSRGSYNEQFF. Variable domain in full (rest from reference TRBV15 and TRBJ2-1): DAMVIQNPRYQVTQFGKPVTLSCSQTLNHNVMYWYQQKSSQAPKLLFHYYDKDFNNEADTPDNFQSRRPNTSFCFLDIRSPGLGDTAMYLCATSLSRGSYNEQFFGPGTRLTVL.

CDR3 nucleotides: TGTGCCAGCAGTTTATCCCCGGGACTATCTCCCTACGAGCAGTACTTC. It translates to CASSLSPGLSPYEQYF. This rearrangement joins TRBV27 to TRBJ2-7, with 7 bases matching TRBD2. The junction had 7 bases not matched to a gene; V was cut back by 0 bases and J by 2 bases. CDR1 and CDR2 (germline): MNHEY, SMNVEV (reference sequence). The CDR3 is 16 amino acids.

This chain links TRBV6-1 with TRBJ2-7; tentatively, D is TRBD1 (6 bases). CDR1 is MNHNS and CDR2 is SASEGT in the germline V gene. V was cut by 6 bases and J by 3 bases, with 15 bases left in between. CDR3 length: 14 residues. CDR3: CASRLQGNIYEQYF. DNA of the CDR3: TGTGCCAGCAGGCTACAGGGCAACATCTACGAGCAGTACTTC.

The J gene is TRBJ2-7, the V gene TRBV7-6; 11 bases are a match to TRBD2. Germline V gene lookup returns CDR1 SGHVS and CDR2 FNYEAQ. The CDR3 totals 17 residues. V shed 1 base and J 3 bases; nucleotides not matched to a gene: 8. In nucleotides, the CDR3 is TGTGCCAGCAGCTTAGGGAGTAGCGGGAGGGCCTTCTACGAGCAGTACTTC. It specifies CASSLGSSGRAFYEQYF.

The chain combines TRBV7-2 with TRBJ2-1; 12 positions match TRBD2. The CDR3 is 17 amino acids. V dropped 5 bases and J dropped 5; count of bases not matched to a gene: 10. The germline gives CDR1 SGHTA, CDR2 FQGNSA. CDR3 protein: CASSPNGLAGFNNEQFF. Here the CDR3 DNA reads TGTGCCAGCAGCCCCAACGGACTAGCGGGATTCAACAATGAGCAGTTCTTC. Filled out from reference TRBV7-2 and TRBJ2-1, the complete variable domain reads GAGVSQSPSNKVTEKGKDVELRCDPISGHTALYWYRQSLGQGLEFLIYFQGNSAPDKSGLPSDRFSAERTGGSVSTLTIQRTQQEDSAVYLCASSPNGLAGFNNEQFFGPGTRLTVL.

This clone was seen a few times. V is TRBV30 and J is TRBJ2-4; TRBD2 agrees at 8 bases. The V and J ends lost 2 bases and 3 bases, in that order; junction bases with no gene match: 6. The CDR3 extends over 15 amino acids. Germline-derived CDR1 and CDR2 are GTSNPN and SVGIG (reference sequence). The CDR3 DNA is TGTGCCTGGAGTCGGGGGGGGAGTGGCAAAAACATTCAGTACTTC. Translation gives CAWSRGGSGKNIQYF.

This chain connects TRBV5-6 to TRBJ1-2; D ambiguous. CDR1 is SGHDT, CDR2 YYEEEE, per germline. This CDR3 has 14 amino acids. V lost 3 bases to trimming and J lost 2 bases, with 11 bases between them. The CDR3 coding sequence is TGTGCCAGCAGCTGGGCGATCGACAACTATGGCTACACCTTC. As protein: CASSWAIDNYGYTF.

V is TRBV30 and J is TRBJ2-3; no firm D call. V dropped 5 bases and J dropped 0 bases, with 6 bases sitting between them. Germline V gives CDR1 GTSNPN, CDR2 SVGIG (reference sequence). There are 12 residues in the CDR3. The CDR3 is CAWGPSTDTQYF. The CDR3 DNA reads TGTGCCTGGGGCCCCAGCACAGATACGCAGTATTTT. The variable domain in full, with the rest retrieved from reference TRBV30 and TRBJ2-3, is SQTIHQWPATLVQPVGSPLSLECTVEGTSNPNLYWYRQAAGRGLQLLFYSVGIGQISSEVPQNLSASRPQDRQFILSSKKLLLSDSGFYLCAWGPSTDTQYFGPGTRLTVL.

This clone was counted a few times. The chain employs TRBV19 and TRBJ1-5, with 8 positions matching TRBD1. CDR1 and CDR2 (germline): LNHDA, SQIVND (reference sequence). The CDR3 extends over 13 amino acids. V was clipped by 8 bases and J by 7 bases; unmatched bases: 7. Here the CDR3 DNA reads TGTGCCAGTCACGACAGGGGAGGACAGCCCCAGCATTTT. Translated, it gives CASHDRGGQPQHF.